This is a list of T cell receptor beta chains from one sample in a study of blood T cell repertoires in COVID-19. Clones were sequenced by immunoSEQ multiplex PCR, and TCRdb holds only the in-frame ones, with some missing. The sample has about 99,000 clones; approximately 84% are singletons. The specimen sequenced was peripheral blood. The receptors derive from a man in his fifties or sixties with acute or convalescent COVID-19. CDR3s include the opening cysteine and the closing phenylalanine or tryptophan. The D gene is left open where the match is weak. Clone size is stated in some rows and not others, as once, few, many or a class when expanded.

>TRBD2|.|TRBV11-3|TRBJ2-3
CASTLAGYSTDTQYF
TGTGCCAGCACCCTAGCGGGGTATAGCACAGATACGCAGTATTTT
>.|.|TRBV29-1|TRBJ1-1
CSVVRDNPEAFF
TGCAGCGTTGTTAGGGACAACCCTGAAGCTTTCTTT
>.|.|TRBV18|TRBJ2-3
CASSPETSTDTQYF
TGTGCCAGCTCACCAGAGACTAGCACAGATACGCAGTATTTT
>.|.|TRBV28|TRBJ1-1
CASESGAGAFF
TGTGCCAGCGAATCAGGGGCGGGAGCTTTCTTT
>.|.|TRBV19|TRBJ1-1
CASSPLQGHAEAFF
TGTGCCAGTAGTCCGCTACAGGGACACGCTGAAGCTTTCTTT
>TRBD2|.|TRBV7-8|TRBJ2-7
CASSITSGSFYEQYF
TGTGCCAGCAGCATCACTAGCGGGAGTTTCTACGAGCAGTACTTC
>TRBD1|.|TRBV29-1|TRBJ1-1
CSVDRAGGSPEAFF
TGCAGCGTTGACCGAGCAGGGGGAAGCCCTGAAGCTTTCTTT
>TRBD1|.|TRBV29-1|TRBJ2-1
CSVFTGASSYNEQFF
TGCAGCGTGTTCACAGGGGCGAGCTCCTACAATGAGCAGTTCTTC
>.|.|TRBV19|TRBJ2-1
CASTPLAGPIYNEQFF
TGTGCCAGTACCCCCTTGGCGGGACCCATCTACAATGAGCAGTTCTTC
>TRBD2|.|TRBV28|TRBJ2-3
CASSSPGTSETTDTQYF
TGTGCCAGCAGTTCACCTGGGACTAGCGAGACCACAGATACGCAGTATTTT
>TRBD1|.|TRBV5-1|TRBJ2-5
CASSLIGQGETQYF
TGCGCCAGCAGCTTGATAGGACAGGGAGAGACCCAGTACTTC
>TRBD2|.|TRBV5-5|TRBJ2-2
CASSPPAGVRNGELFF
TGTGCCAGCAGCCCCCCAGCGGGAGTACGAAACGGGGAGCTGTTTTTT
>TRBD2|.|TRBV6-5|TRBJ2-6
CASSRGGSGANVLTF
TGTGCCAGCAGCCGGGGGGGCTCTGGGGCCAACGTCCTGACTTTC
>TRBD1|.|TRBV19|TRBJ1-2
CASSTGQSYGYTF
TGTGCCAGTAGTACGGGACAGAGCTATGGCTACACCTTC
>TRBD1|.|TRBV10-3|TRBJ2-5
CAISNRDRDLTETQYF
TGTGCCATCAGTAACCGGGACAGGGATTTAACGGAGACCCAGTACTTC
>TRBD2|.|TRBV28|TRBJ2-7
CASSFGREGAREQYF
TGTGCCAGCAGTTTCGGGCGGGAGGGCGCAAGGGAGCAGTACTTC
>TRBD2|.|TRBV6-5|TRBJ2-1
CASRATSGRQFF
TGTGCCAGCAGGGCGACTAGCGGGAGACAGTTCTTC
>.|.|TRBV28|TRBJ2-7
CASNRGAFEQYF
TGTGCCAGCAATCGCGGGGCCTTCGAGCAGTACTTC
>TRBD1|.|TRBV6-1|TRBJ2-5
CASSSPGQGETQYF
TGTGCCAGCAGTTCACCTGGACAGGGTGAGACCCAGTACTTC
>.|.|TRBV7-8|TRBJ2-2
CASSLSGTPNTGELFF
TGTGCCAGCAGCTTATCGGGGACACCAAACACCGGGGAGCTGTTTTTT
>TRBD1|once|TRBV10-1|TRBJ1-1
CASKMDRGATEAFF
TGCGCCAGCAAAATGGACAGGGGTGCCACTGAAGCTTTCTTT
>TRBD2|.|TRBV4-2|TRBJ2-5
CASSQVGTSGRAQETQYF
TGTGCCAGCAGCCAAGTCGGGACTAGCGGGAGGGCTCAAGAGACCCAGTACTTC
>TRBD1|.|TRBV11-2|TRBJ2-5
CASSPRTGGQETQYF
TGTGCCAGCAGCCCTCGGACAGGGGGGCAAGAGACCCAGTACTTC
>TRBD2|.|TRBV5-6|TRBJ2-7
CASSLVGGSLDEQYF
TGTGCCAGCAGCTTGGTGGGCGGGAGTCTCGACGAGCAGTACTTC
>TRBD1|.|TRBV6-5|TRBJ1-2
CASSYSTQDRGYGYTF
TGTGCCAGCAGTTACTCGACCCAGGACAGGGGATATGGCTACACCTTC
>TRBD1|.|TRBV7-9|TRBJ2-1
CASSPDRGVYNEQFF
TGTGCCAGCAGCCCGGACAGGGGGGTTTACAATGAGCAGTTCTTC
>.|.|TRBV7-8|TRBJ2-2
CASSLGGLGTGELFF
TGTGCCAGCAGCCTAGGAGGGCTTGGCACCGGGGAGCTGTTTTTT
>TRBD1|.|TRBV28|TRBJ1-2
CASSSTRGPVNYGYTF
TGTGCCAGCAGTTCAACCAGGGGGCCGGTTAACTATGGCTACACCTTC
>.|few|TRBV6-1|TRBJ2-6
CASSEGSSGANVLTF
TGTGCCAGCAGTGAAGGTAGCTCTGGGGCCAACGTCCTGACTTTC
>.|once|TRBV7-8|TRBJ1-1
CASSLISRGNTEAFF
TGTGCCAGCAGCCTCATCTCTAGAGGGAACACTGAAGCTTTCTTT
>TRBD1|.|TRBV18|TRBJ1-1
CASSPGTGRTEAFF
TGTGCCAGCTCACCCGGGACAGGTAGGACTGAAGCTTTCTTT
>.|.|TRBV19|TRBJ1-2
CASSADPQGTNYGYTF
TGTGCCAGTAGTGCAGACCCACAGGGTACTAACTATGGCTACACCTTC
>TRBD1|.|TRBV29-1|TRBJ2-5
CSVGPGTGTVGVPQYF
TGCAGCGTTGGCCCTGGGACAGGTACCGTGGGAGTCCCCCAGTACTTC
>.|.|TRBV28|TRBJ2-1
CASSLLGASGEQFF
TGTGCCAGCAGTTTACTGGGGGCGAGCGGTGAGCAGTTCTTC
>.|.|TRBV9|TRBJ2-5
CASSVARQTQYF
TGTGCCAGCAGCGTAGCGCGCCAGACCCAGTACTTC
>TRBD1|.|TRBV27|TRBJ1-2
CASRSRQGNYGYTF
TGTGCCAGCAGGTCTCGACAGGGGAACTATGGCTACACCTTC
>TRBD2|.|TRBV7-2|TRBJ2-3
CASSQLAGGRGDTQYF
TGTGCCAGCAGCCAACTAGCGGGAGGTAGGGGAGATACGCAGTATTTT
>.|.|TRBV12-1|TRBJ1-1
CANRENTEAFF
TGTGCCAACCGGGAGAACACTGAAGCTTTCTTT
>.|.|TRBV7-2|TRBJ2-2
CASSLRQFTNTGELFF
TGTGCCAGCAGCTTGAGACAGTTTACGAACACCGGGGAGCTGTTTTTT
>TRBD1|.|TRBV3-1/TRBV3-2|TRBJ2-2
CASRRDRYTGELFF
TGTGCCAGCCGCCGGGACAGGTACACCGGGGAGCTGTTTTTT
>.|.|TRBV28|TRBJ2-1
CASSPFGGNYNEQFF
TGTGCCAGCAGTCCATTCGGCGGGAATTACAATGAGCAGTTCTTC
>.|once|TRBV5-4|TRBJ2-1
CASSVSGTYNEQFF
TGTGCCAGCAGCGTAAGCGGTACCTACAATGAGCAGTTCTTC
>.|.|TRBV10-1|TRBJ1-5
CASSDPGQPQHF
TGCGCCAGCAGTGATCCGGGGCAGCCCCAGCATTTT
>TRBD2|.|TRBV3-1/TRBV3-2|TRBJ2-1
CASSQDLALGSGRDNEQFF
TGTGCCAGCAGCCAAGATCTCGCCCTAGGGAGCGGGAGGGACAATGAGCAGTTCTTC
>.|.|TRBV5-1|TRBJ1-1
CASSLVQGSPTEAFF
TGCGCCAGCAGCTTGGTTCAGGGTTCACCAACTGAAGCTTTCTTT
>TRBD1|.|TRBV28|TRBJ2-3
CASRNPGQGYKDTQYF
TGTGCCAGCAGAAACCCGGGACAGGGGTACAAAGATACGCAGTATTTT
>.|.|TRBV11-3|TRBJ2-6
CASSITIQRGTSGANVLTF
TGTGCCAGCAGTATTACGATACAACGGGGGACTTCTGGGGCCAACGTCCTGACTTTC
>.|.|TRBV4-2|TRBJ1-2
CASSQDAGRLGYGYTF
TGTGCCAGCAGCCAAGATGCAGGGAGGTTGGGTTATGGCTACACCTTC
>TRBD2|few|TRBV4-2|TRBJ2-1
CASSQVGLRLAGVNEQFF
TGTGCCAGCAGCCAAGTAGGTCTAAGACTAGCGGGAGTCAATGAGCAGTTCTTC
>TRBD1|.|TRBV19|TRBJ2-1
CASSGTGADEQFF
TGTGCCAGTAGCGGGACAGGGGCGGATGAGCAGTTCTTC
>TRBD1|.|TRBV29-1|TRBJ2-5
CSVEDPLGRGPQETQYF
TGCAGCGTTGAAGATCCTCTGGGTAGGGGGCCACAAGAGACCCAGTACTTC
>TRBD2|.|TRBV30|TRBJ2-1
CAWKSRQGGRSYNEQFF
TGTGCCTGGAAAAGTCGTCAAGGCGGGAGATCCTACAATGAGCAGTTCTTC
>TRBD2|.|TRBV30|TRBJ2-5
CAWSPSGRSVETQYF
TGTGCCTGGAGCCCTAGCGGGAGGTCAGTAGAGACCCAGTACTTC
>TRBD1|.|TRBV28|TRBJ1-1
CASTTPRTGERAFF
TGTGCCAGCACAACCCCCCGAACAGGGGAGAGGGCTTTCTTT
>TRBD1|.|TRBV11-3|TRBJ2-3
CASSFGTGGNTDTQYF
TGTGCCAGCAGCTTCGGGACAGGGGGAAACACAGATACGCAGTATTTT
>.|.|TRBV9|TRBJ1-1
CASSGPGSWSTEAFF
TGTGCCAGCAGCGGACCCGGGTCCTGGAGCACTGAAGCTTTCTTT
>.|.|TRBV18|TRBJ1-2
CASSPRQFYGYTF
TGTGCCAGCTCACCGCGACAGTTCTATGGCTACACCTTC